The 26 T cell receptor beta chains given below trace back to one sample, sequenced in a study of blood T cell repertoires in COVID-19. Sequenced by immunoSEQ multiplex PCR; TCRdb stores in-frame clones only, minus some. The repertoire holds roughly 320,000 clones, with just under 90% as singletons. Sequences were obtained from peripheral blood. Source of these receptors: a woman aged 50 to 65 with COVID-19, enrolled during active disease.

The gene calls are TRBV6-5 and TRBJ2-7; a possible D gene is TRBD2 (5 bases). The germline CDR1 and CDR2 sequences are MNHEY and SVGAGI. This CDR3 is 14 amino acids long. V lost 6 bases and J lost 0, with 12 bases in between. The CDR3 DNA sequence: TGTGCCAGCAGCCGGACTGGGCTCTCCTACGAGCAGTACTTC. Amino acids: CASSRTGLSYEQYF.

This chain joins TRBV19 and TRBJ1-2, with 7 bases matching TRBD1. The V gene end was trimmed by 4 bases and the J gene end by 4 bases; junction bases not matched to a gene: 6. This CDR3 is built from 14 residues. Germline values: CDR1 LNHDA, CDR2 SQIVND (reference sequence). CDR3 loop: CASSTNRDSYGYTF. The CDR3 bases are TGTGCCAGTAGTACCAACCGGGACAGCTATGGCTACACCTTC.

V is TRBV30 and J is TRBJ2-1, with 8 bases aligning to TRBD2. Germline loops: CDR1 GTSNPN, CDR2 SVGIG (reference sequence). The CDR3 loop spans 17 amino acids. Trimming cost V 0 bases and J 1 base; bases outside gene matches: 8. The CDR3, as DNA: TGTGCCTGGAGTGTTACAAGGACTAGCCCATCCTACAATGAGCAGTTCTTC. The encoded protein is CAWSVTRTSPSYNEQFF.

The V and J genes are TRBV6-1 and TRBJ2-2; 7 nucleotides align to TRBD1. There are 16 residues in the CDR3. Trimming took 0 bases from V and 13 from J; bases not matched to a gene: 14. Per germline, CDR1 MNHNS and CDR2 SASEGT. CDR3 protein: CASSEAPVGGRGRLFF. The CDR3, as DNA: TGTGCCAGCAGTGAAGCCCCCGTAGGGGGCCGGGGCCGGCTGTTTTTT.

This chain joins TRBV27 and TRBJ2-5, with D unresolved. CDR1 and CDR2 from the germline V gene are MNHEY and SMNVEV (reference sequence). Trimming took 5 bases from V and 1 from J, leaving 8 bases between them. The CDR3 covers 13 residues. The CDR3 DNA is TGTGCCAGCAGTCTACCCTCCCAAGAGACCCAGTACTTC. This gives the protein CASSLPSQETQYF.

This clone was found a few times. The chain joins TRBV5-1 to TRBJ2-2; D may be TRBD1 (5 bases). The CDR3 runs to 14 residues. Trimming pared 5 bases from V and 1 base from J, leaving 9 bases between. Germline CDR1 SGHRS, CDR2 YFSETQ. CDR3 sequence reads: CASRPGQNTGELFF. CDR3 sequence (DNA): TGCGCCAGCAGACCCGGACAGAACACCGGGGAGCTGTTTTTT.

The chain combines TRBV6-6 with TRBJ2-3; perhaps TRBD2 as D (6 bases). Germline values: CDR1 MNHNY, CDR2 SVGAGI (reference sequence). The CDR3 totals 14 residues. V was clipped by 6 bases and J by 4 bases, with 14 bases between them. The DNA for the CDR3 is TGTGCCAGCAGCGTGGGAGGAAGCCCAGATACGCAGTATTTT. Translated, it gives CASSVGGSPDTQYF.

This clone has just a few counts. The genes are TRBV7-9 and TRBJ1-5, with D unclear. The germline V gene encodes CDR1 SEHNR and CDR2 FQNEAQ (reference sequence). This CDR3 has 12 amino acids. Deletions cut 5 bases from V and 3 bases from J, with 5 bases between. The CDR3 region is CASSPNNQPQHF. DNA of the CDR3: TGTGCCAGCAGCCCAAACAATCAGCCCCAGCATTTT.

The chain carries TRBV7-2 and TRBJ1-6; 8 nucleotides line up with TRBD1. In germline, CDR1 is SGHTA, CDR2 FQGNSA. The CDR3 sequence is 17 residues long. The J segment lost 9 bases and the V segment lost 0 bases, leaving 10 bases of the junction unmatched. The CDR3 DNA reads TGTGCCAGCAGCTTAGCGCGGGCAGGGGGCAGAGGTTCACCCCTCCACTTT. Its translation is CASSLARAGGRGSPLHF. The whole variable domain, remainder taken from reference TRBV7-2 and TRBJ1-6, is GAGVSQSPSNKVTEKGKDVELRCDPISGHTALYWYRQSLGQGLEFLIYFQGNSAPDKSGLPSDRFSAERTGGSVSTLTIQRTQQEDSAVYLCASSLARAGGRGSPLHFGNGTRLTVT.

This chain connects TRBV15 to TRBJ2-7; 9 bases line up with TRBD2. The CDR3 totals 16 residues. V lost 0 bases and J lost 3; bases outside the gene matches: 6. Germline V gene data show CDR1 as LNHNV and CDR2 as YYDKDF (reference sequence). The CDR3 spells CATSRDRGSGSYEQYF. The CDR3 DNA reads as TGTGCCACCAGCAGAGATCGGGGTAGCGGGAGCTACGAGCAGTACTTC.

V gene TRBV3-1 (or the pseudogene TRBV3-2) combines with J gene TRBJ1-5, with 9 bases fitting TRBD1. This CDR3 is 16 amino acids long. Trimming took 3 bases from V and 5 from J; bases not matched to a gene: 8. Per germline, CDR1 LGHDT and CDR2 YNNKEL (reference sequence). CDR3 loop: CASSHSDRGQDQPQHF. CDR3 sequence (DNA): TGTGCCAGCAGCCATTCGGACAGGGGCCAGGATCAGCCCCAGCATTTT.

The V gene is TRBV19, the J gene TRBJ1-5; 8 nucleotides match TRBD1. V lost 11 bases and J lost 1; bases outside the gene matches: 10. CDR1 is LNHDA and CDR2 is SQIVND in the germline V gene (reference sequence). This CDR3 contains 15 residues. The DNA for the CDR3 is TGTGCCGCCCACGACAGGGGCTTAAGCAATCAGCCCCAGCATTTT. This translates into CAAHDRGLSNQPQHF.

J is TRBJ2-7 and V is TRBV7-2; D is ambiguous. V dropped 2 bases and J dropped 6 bases, with 8 bases sitting between them. The germline V gene has CDR1 SGHTA and CDR2 FQGNSA. CDR3 size: 12 residues. Here the CDR3 DNA reads TGTGCCAGCAGCTTACAGGTCTCCGAGCAGTACTTC. This gives the protein CASSLQVSEQYF.

This chain connects TRBV5-1 to TRBJ2-1, with no clear D. The CDR3 extends over 16 amino acids. The germline gives CDR1 SGHRS, CDR2 YFSETQ. V was shortened by 0 bases and J by 0 bases, with 10 bases between the two germline ends. CDR3 nucleotide sequence: TGCGCCAGCAGCTTGGAGGAGCGTAGCTCCTACAATGAGCAGTTCTTC. Translation gives CASSLEERSSYNEQFF.

CDR3 coding DNA: TGCGCCAGCAGGGCAGACACGGTGGGCTCCTACACCTTC. Translated, it gives CASRADTVGSYTF. V is TRBV5-1 and J is TRBJ1-2; unclear D gene. The germline V and J ends were trimmed by 5 bases and 10 bases, with 18 bases remaining between them. CDR3 length equals 13 residues. Germline CDR1 SGHRS, CDR2 YFSETQ.

The rearrangement uses TRBV11-1 and TRBJ2-7; 8 nucleotides align to TRBD2. The CDR3 length is 15 residues. V dropped 5 bases and J dropped 0; count of bases not matched to a gene: 6. Germline V CDR1 and CDR2: SGHAT, FQDESV (reference sequence). The CDR3 DNA follows: TGTGCCAGCAGCGTCGGGAGGGGAAGCTCCTACGAGCAGTACTTC. Residues: CASSVGRGSSYEQYF.

This sequence joins TRBV11-2 and TRBJ2-7; D unclear. Germline assignment: CDR1 SGHAT and CDR2 FQNNGV. V was cut by 5 bases and J by 7 bases, with 12 bases left in between. The CDR3 loop spans 12 amino acids. CDR3 sequence: CASSPPKPEQYF. The CDR3, as DNA: TGTGCCAGCAGCCCCCCCAAGCCAGAGCAGTACTTC.

The V and J genes are TRBV7-3 and TRBJ2-2, with 8 nucleotides matching TRBD2. Germline assignment: CDR1 SGHTA and CDR2 FQGTGA. The trim removed 4 bases at V and 6 bases at J, leaving 7 bases unmatched. This CDR3 contains 15 residues. DNA for the CDR3: TGTGCCAGCAGCTCCGGGGGGGCGGGACCCGGGGAGCTGTTTTTT. This translates into CASSSGGAGPGELFF.

This clone was recorded only once. The chain joins TRBV29-1 to TRBJ1-1; 8 nucleotides agree with TRBD1. J gave up 1 base and V 6 bases, and 4 bases lay outside the gene matches. The germline V gene encodes CDR1 SQVTM and CDR2 ANQGSEA. The CDR3 consists of 13 residues. The CDR3 is CSVTTGGNTEAFF. In nucleotides, the CDR3 is TGCAGCGTGACCACAGGGGGGAACACTGAAGCTTTCTTT.

The chain combines TRBV10-2 with TRBJ2-1; D gene unclear. V lost 2 bases, J lost 0 bases, and 8 bases lay in between. The CDR3 loop spans 15 amino acids. Germline V gene lookup returns CDR1 WSHSY and CDR2 SAAADI. Here the CDR3 DNA reads TGCGCCAGCAGTGAGATTGGGCGCTCCTACAATGAGCAGTTCTTC. Its translation is CASSEIGRSYNEQFF.

The CDR3 DNA reads as TGTGCCAGTAGTCCCAAGGGGCAGGGAAGGACCTACGAGCAGTACTTC. This translates into CASSPKGQGRTYEQYF. The rearrangement uses TRBV19 and TRBJ2-7, with D maybe TRBD1 (5 bases). The V end was cut by 5 bases, the J end by 2 bases, with 19 bases between. Germline V gives CDR1 LNHDA, CDR2 SQIVND (reference sequence). This CDR3 contains 16 residues.

The V and J genes are TRBV12-3 or TRBV12-4 and TRBJ1-2, with D unresolved. The CDR3 runs to 13 residues. V lost 4 bases and J 6 bases, leaving 12 bases between the germline ends. DNA for the CDR3: TGTGCCAGCAGTTCAACCCGGGGAAATGGCTACACCTTC. Its protein product is CASSSTRGNGYTF.

The chain has TRBV7-6 and TRBJ2-3; a weak D match, TRBD2 (6 bases). CDR1 is SGHVS and CDR2 is FNYEAQ in the germline V gene. CDR3 length: 15 residues. Trimming removed 5 bases at V and 2 bases at J, with 14 bases between. The CDR3, as DNA: TGTGCCAGCAGCGGCGGGGTCGGGCCCACAGATACGCAGTATTTT. Its translation: CASSGGVGPTDTQYF.

The J gene is TRBJ2-1, the V gene TRBV18, with 10 bases that match TRBD2. Germline V gives CDR1 KGHSH, CDR2 LQKENI. Trimming took 7 bases from V and 4 from J; bases not matched to a gene: 4. The CDR3 runs to 14 residues. CDR3 DNA sequence: TGTGCCAGCTTAAGCGGGGGGGAGTACAATGAGCAGTTCTTC. It encodes CASLSGGEYNEQFF.

The chain couples TRBV9 to TRBJ2-1; 13 positions match TRBD2. Germline V lookup: CDR1 SGDLS, CDR2 YYNGEE. This CDR3 is 16 amino acids long. With V trimmed by 3 bases and J by 7 bases, 7 bases remained unmatched. The CDR3 region is CASSETSGRTLNEQFF. Here the CDR3 DNA reads TGTGCCAGCAGCGAGACTAGCGGGAGGACTCTTAATGAGCAGTTCTTC.

V gene TRBV5-1 combines with J gene TRBJ2-7; the match to TRBD1 covers 7 bases. The CDR3 runs 17 residues. The junction had 14 bases not matched to a gene; V was cut back by 4 bases and J by 1 base. CDR1 SGHRS and CDR2 YFSETQ come from the germline V gene. DNA for the CDR3: TGCGCCAGCAGCCCTCTCCCACAGGGGCCGAGATCCTACGAGCAGTACTTC. This codes for CASSPLPQGPRSYEQYF.